Detailed here is one TCR beta chain. Its matching antigen is unknown. This entry comes from a study of T cell repertoires in cytomegalovirus infection. Study-level background: Indicated by public TCR beta signatures were CMV infection and matching HLA type. Study conclusions and caveats: Dominant in the ex vivo response were TCR beta clonotypes restricted by HLA-C and specific for CMV. The cumulative frequency of public TCR beta families distinguished individuals who carried CMV together with the relevant HLA.

TCRdb reanalysed the reads using MiXCR and keeps one entry per CDR3 protein. The sample contains about 680,000 distinct CDR3 sequences, more than 20% of which appear only once. Germline trimming cut 6 bases from V and 5 bases from J; bases unmatched to any gene: 10. The CDR3 contains 15 residues. Germline V CDR1 and CDR2: DFQATT, SNEGSKA (reference sequence). Sequences were obtained from CD8+ T cells from PBMCs. V and J are TRBV20-1 and TRBJ1-2, with TRBD1 matching 12 bases. The sequence was obtained from a human donor in good health (CMV status not recorded). Some clones in this sample may be carry-over from other donors' samples. CDR3 nucleotides: TGCAGTGCCTTCGGGACAGGGGGCGAGGGGTATGGCTACACCTTC. Translating it yields CSAFGTGGEGYGYTF.